This TCR beta chain was identified in a study of cytomegalovirus exposure and HLA in healthy donors. The PCR had 60 Vbeta and 13 Jbeta primers. The data were produced by immunoSEQ multiplex PCR, yet TCRdb's version contains in-frame clones alone and is incomplete. The sample includes about 170,000 clones, roughly 82% of them seen just once. The sample consisted of PBMCs. This clonotype was obtained from a girl aged 5-17 years in good health and CMV-seropositive.

In DNA, the CDR3 is TGTGCCATCAGTGCGTTGGGACAGGGGGTCCCCGACTCCTACAATGAGCAGTTCTTC. It encodes CAISALGQGVPDSYNEQFF. The chain recombines TRBV10-3 with TRBJ2-1; 11 nucleotides line up with TRBD1. CDR1 ENHRY and CDR2 SYGVKD come from the germline V gene. The V gene end was trimmed by 4 bases and the J gene end by 0 bases; junction bases not matched to a gene: 11. The CDR3 contains 19 residues.